These 27 T cell receptor beta chains originate from one sample sequenced in a study of cytomegalovirus exposure and HLA in healthy donors. Profiling relied on immunoSEQ multiplex PCR, and the TCRdb table lists in-frame clones only, not all of them. The sample holds some 200,000 clones, about 80% seen once. Sequenced material: PBMCs. These receptor sequences come from a woman under 30 in good health and CMV-seropositive.

The V and J genes are TRBV29-1 and TRBJ2-7; 7 positions agree with TRBD1. The CDR3 sequence is 14 residues long. Germline loops: CDR1 SQVTM, CDR2 ANQGSEA. The ends lost 4 bases at V and 2 bases at J; junction bases unmatched: 8. The CDR3 is CSVVLLDRAYEQYF. The CDR3 coding sequence is TGCAGCGTTGTATTACTCGACAGGGCCTACGAGCAGTACTTC.

The chain combines TRBV4-1 with TRBJ2-1; TRBD2 aligns across 13 bases. The CDR3 is 17 amino acids. The trim removed 4 bases at V and 4 bases at J, leaving 7 bases unmatched. Germline-derived CDR1 and CDR2 are MGHRA and YSYEKL. The CDR3 loop is CASSPRTSGGLYNEQFF. The CDR3 DNA sequence: TGCGCCAGCAGCCCCCGGACTAGCGGGGGACTTTACAATGAGCAGTTCTTC.

The chain is built from TRBV7-2 and TRBJ1-1; D not certain. This CDR3 comprises 15 residues. The germline V and J ends were trimmed by 5 bases and 0 bases, with 13 bases remaining between them. Germline V lookup: CDR1 SGHTA, CDR2 FQGNSA. The chain's CDR3 is CASSTSTGMNTEAFF. Written as DNA, the CDR3 is TGTGCCAGCAGCACCTCGACGGGGATGAACACTGAAGCTTTCTTT.

In DNA, the CDR3 is TGTGCCAGCAGCCCTGAGGCCTCGAACACTGAAGCTTTCTTT. Residues: CASSPEASNTEAFF. The chain links TRBV27 to TRBJ1-1; D uncertain. The germline CDR1 and CDR2 sequences are MNHEY and SMNVEV (reference sequence). The germline V and J ends were trimmed by 6 bases and 1 base, with 12 bases remaining between them. The CDR3 sequence is 14 residues long.

The CDR3 reads CASSYSTSQFF. The CDR3 nucleotides are TGTGCCAGCAGTTATAGCACGTCGCAGTTCTTC. V and J are TRBV2 and TRBJ2-1; D not certain. The CDR3 consists of 11 residues. Per the germline V gene, CDR1 is SNHLY and CDR2 is FYNNEI. The germline V and J ends were trimmed by 5 bases and 12 bases, with 11 bases remaining between them.

This rearrangement joins TRBV5-5 to TRBJ1-6, with TRBD1 matching over 7 bases. In germline, CDR1 is SGHKS, CDR2 YYEKEE (reference sequence). The V and J ends lost 4 bases and 8 bases, in that order; junction bases with no gene match: 12. CDR3 size: 16 residues. The CDR3 DNA reads as TGTGCCAGCAGCCCTCCGAGACAGGGTATTCATTCACCCCTCCACTTT. Translation: CASSPPRQGIHSPLHF.

The chain has TRBV11-2 and TRBJ1-6; D is unclear. Germline V gene data show CDR1 as SGHAT and CDR2 as FQNNGV. V lost 1 base and J lost 7, with 11 bases in between. CDR3 length: 15 amino acids. The CDR3 nucleotides are TGTGCCAGCAGCTTAGTAAGAGGGTTGAATTCACCCCTCCACTTT. Its translation: CASSLVRGLNSPLHF.

This clone was counted only a few times. The chain couples TRBV6-7 to TRBJ1-5; 8 nucleotides align to TRBD1. TRBV6-7 qualifies as an ORF whose function is uncertain. Trimming at V came to 3 bases and at J to 2 bases, leaving 6 bases not matched to a gene. The CDR3 contains 16 residues. The CDR3 is CASSYRQGAGNQPQHF. The DNA for the CDR3 is TGTGCCAGCAGTTATCGCCAGGGGGCCGGCAATCAGCCCCAGCATTTT.

The V and J genes are TRBV6-4 and TRBJ1-1; perhaps TRBD1 as D (5 bases). Trimming stripped 4 bases from V and 2 bases from J, with 8 bases between. The CDR3 is 13 amino acids. Germline V lookup: CDR1 MRHNA, CDR2 SNTAGT. CDR3 DNA: TGTGCCAGCAGTGCGGGGGAAAACACTGAAGCTTTCTTT. This encodes CASSAGENTEAFF.

This clone was seen only a few times. The gene calls are TRBV4-2 and TRBJ2-1; D is perhaps TRBD1 (5 bases). The V and J ends lost 4 bases and 5 bases respectively, with 15 bases between them. The CDR3 sequence is 15 residues long. From germline, CDR1 is LGHNA and CDR2 YNFKEQ. The CDR3 sequence is CASSPPSDTNNEQFF. CDR3 DNA: TGTGCCAGCAGCCCCCCCTCGGACACTAACAATGAGCAGTTCTTC.

This clone has only one observation. The gene calls are TRBV2 and TRBJ2-5; D unresolved. Germline V gene data show CDR1 as SNHLY and CDR2 as FYNNEI. The ends were cut back, 8 bases at V and 2 bases at J, with 9 bases in the middle. This CDR3 spans 12 amino acids. The CDR3 region has the DNA TGTGCCAGCTCGACAACACAAGAGACCCAGTACTTC. As protein: CASSTTQETQYF. Full variable domain (outside the CDR3, taken from reference TRBV2 and TRBJ2-5): EPEVTQTPSHQVTQMGQEVILRCVPISNHLYFYWYRQILGQKVEFLVSFYNNEISEKSEIFDDQFSVERPDGSNFTLKIRSTKLEDSAMYFCASSTTQETQYFGPGTRLLVL.

The rearrangement uses TRBV9 and TRBJ2-2; 7 nucleotides match TRBD1. The CDR3 is 14 residues long. J gave up 7 bases and V 1 base, and 4 bases lay outside the gene matches. CDR1 is SGDLS, CDR2 YYNGEE, per germline. The CDR3 here is CASSVRGPGGELFF. CDR3 in DNA: TGTGCCAGCAGCGTAAGGGGGCCCGGCGGGGAGCTGTTTTTT.

The gene calls are TRBV2 and TRBJ2-4; TRBD1 is a possible D gene (5 bases). The CDR3 totals 14 residues. Germline CDR1 reads SNHLY; CDR2 reads FYNNEI. Trimming took 0 bases from V and 9 from J, leaving 12 bases between them. CDR3 nucleotide sequence: TGTGCCAGCAGTGAAGCGCTTGCCAGGGCCATTCAGTACTTC. Translated: CASSEALARAIQYF.

The chain has TRBV7-9 and TRBJ1-1; D may be TRBD1 (6 bases). The CDR3 sequence is 12 residues long. CDR1 is SEHNR and CDR2 is FQNEAQ in the germline V gene (reference sequence). The V end lost 5 bases, the J end lost 6 bases, and 10 bases lay between the germline ends. The CDR3 spells CASSANRAEAFF. CDR3 DNA sequence: TGTGCCAGCAGCGCGAACAGGGCTGAAGCTTTCTTT.

V is TRBV7-2 and J is TRBJ2-3; 10 nucleotides agree with TRBD2. The junction had 7 bases not matched to a gene; V was cut back by 5 bases and J by 2 bases. The germline CDR1 and CDR2 sequences are SGHTA and FQGNSA. The CDR3 runs 16 residues. The DNA for the CDR3 is TGTGCCAGCAGCGATACTAGCGGGGAAAACACAGATACGCAGTATTTT. Translating gives CASSDTSGENTDTQYF.

To note about this clone: At one of its ends the junction is not consistent with the germline gene, which may arise from a read error. The chain uses TRBV14 and TRBJ1-2; D gene ambiguous. Germline CDR1 SGHDN, CDR2 FVKESK. This CDR3 contains 14 residues. CDR3 DNA sequence: TGTGCCAGCAGACCCGGCGGGAGTAACTTTGGCTACACCTTC. It encodes CASRPGGSNFGYTF.

This clone was recorded a few times. This chain uses TRBV27 with TRBJ1-5, with D maybe TRBD1 (6 bases). With 6 bases removed from V and 3 bases from J, the gap between germline ends came to 12 bases. This CDR3 spans 14 amino acids. Per the germline V gene, CDR1 is MNHEY and CDR2 is SMNVEV (reference sequence). The CDR3 sequence is CASRGTSNNQPQHF. CDR3 nucleotide sequence: TGTGCCAGCAGGGGGACAAGCAACAATCAGCCCCAGCATTTT.

This rearrangement joins TRBV28 to TRBJ1-1; D is ambiguous. The CDR3 has 11 residues. V gave up 5 bases and J gave up 8 bases, with 9 bases separating them. The germline gives CDR1 MDHEN, CDR2 SYDVKM. CDR3 nucleotides: TGTGCCAGCAGTAAACGCGTGGAAGCTTTCTTT. It specifies CASSKRVEAFF.

The J gene is TRBJ2-7, the V gene TRBV14; 7 bases line up with TRBD2. The CDR3 covers 16 residues. Germline V gene data show CDR1 as SGHDN and CDR2 as FVKESK. J lost 8 bases, V lost 3 bases, and 16 bases had no gene match. This CDR3 reads CASSQPGLLLSSKQYF. As DNA, the CDR3 is TGTGCCAGCAGCCAGCCGGGACTATTGTTGTCGAGCAAGCAGTACTTC.

The V gene is TRBV2, the J gene TRBJ2-7, with 9 nucleotides matching TRBD1. The ends lost 8 bases at V and 5 bases at J; junction bases unmatched: 16. The germline gives CDR1 SNHLY, CDR2 FYNNEI. The CDR3 has 16 amino acids. The CDR3 DNA follows: TGTGCCAGCCGCCCCACCCGGGACAGGGTCGACCACGAGCAGTACTTC. The encoded protein is CASRPTRDRVDHEQYF.

This chain connects TRBV5-1 to TRBJ1-6; tentative D call: TRBD1 (5 bases). The germline V and J ends were trimmed by 0 bases and 0 bases, with 7 bases remaining between them. CDR3 length: 16 amino acids. CDR1 and CDR2 (germline): SGHRS, YFSETQ. CDR3 nucleotide sequence: TGCGCCAGCAGCTTGGACGGGGGCTCCTATAATTCACCCCTCCACTTT. Protein sequence: CASSLDGGSYNSPLHF.

V gene TRBV6-1 combines with J gene TRBJ1-3; perhaps TRBD1 as D (6 bases). The CDR3 has 13 residues. The germline gives CDR1 MNHNS, CDR2 SASEGT. Between the trimmed V and J ends, which lost 11 bases and 4 bases, there was a span of 15 bases. The CDR3 DNA sequence: TGTGCCGCCGGTCAGGGGACGGGAAACACCATATATTTT. This sequence encodes CAAGQGTGNTIYF.

This chain uses TRBV5-1 with TRBJ2-1; 7 bases map to TRBD2. V was clipped by 2 bases and J by 0 bases; unmatched bases: 2. This CDR3 contains 15 residues. The germline gives CDR1 SGHRS, CDR2 YFSETQ. CDR3 sequence reads: CASSLGGGSYNEQFF. CDR3 DNA: TGCGCCAGCAGCTTAGGCGGGGGCTCCTACAATGAGCAGTTCTTC.

The rearrangement links TRBV5-6 to TRBJ1-4; D remains ambiguous. The CDR3 has 14 amino acids. CDR1 SGHDT and CDR2 YYEEEE come from the germline V gene. V was clipped by 1 base and J by 8 bases, with 12 bases between them. The CDR3 nucleotides read TGTGCCAGCAGCTTGTATGGTGATAGAGAAAAACTGTTTTTT. It yields the protein CASSLYGDREKLFF.

The chain joins TRBV9 to TRBJ1-6; 7 nucleotides align to TRBD1. The V gene end was trimmed by 3 bases and the J gene end by 8 bases; junction bases not matched to a gene: 8. CDR3 length: 15 residues. CDR1 SGDLS and CDR2 YYNGEE come from the germline V gene. The CDR3 bases are TGTGCCAGCAGCGCCTCTACAGGGGATGATTCACCCCTCCACTTT. Amino acid sequence: CASSASTGDDSPLHF.

The chain joins TRBV5-6 to TRBJ1-2; D gene unclear. Germline V gives CDR1 SGHDT, CDR2 YYEEEE. V lost 4 bases to trimming and J lost 5 bases, with 21 bases between them. The CDR3 spans 16 residues. The CDR3 region has the DNA TGTGCCAGCAGCCTTCGCAACAATGAGGATTATTATGGCTACACCTTC. Protein sequence: CASSLRNNEDYYGYTF.

This rearrangement joins TRBV9 to TRBJ2-7; D might be TRBD2 (6 bases). V shed 0 bases and J shed 2 bases, with 12 bases lying between them. The CDR3 runs to 15 residues. CDR1 is SGDLS, CDR2 YYNGEE, per germline. CDR3: CASSVATGEAYEQYF. The CDR3, as DNA: TGTGCCAGCAGCGTAGCTACGGGGGAGGCCTACGAGCAGTACTTC.